This T cell receptor (beta chain) was recorded in a study of T cells expressing NK-cell markers. As for the study in general: The authors sequenced eight donors, of whom seven were HCMV-seropositive and one was seronegative. Study-level points and caveats: As a fraction of CD8+ T cells, dominant NKG2C+ clonotypes reached roughly 1.0-7.5% in over 5 donors. The same clonotypes also predominated in the CD3+CD56-NKG2C+ fraction of several donors.

Beta-chain TCR cDNA was generated via 5'RACE template switching with UMIs. TCRdb reanalyzed the 5' RACE reads, giving one entry per CDR3 protein sequence and no DNA. Its table records about 460,000 distinct CDR3 sequences. Concerning this clonotype itself: Its antigen is not identified.

There are 14 residues in the CDR3. Germline V lookup: CDR1 PRHDT, CDR2 FYEKMQ (reference sequence). Sequenced sample: blood T cells: a sorted CD56 or NKG2C T cell subset, CD4+ or CD8+ T cells, or bulk PBMC T cells (not recorded which). This sequence joins TRBV13 and TRBJ2-7; the TCRdb call, TRBD1, lacks DNA for checking. The receptor's source is a woman aged 45-65 years in good health. The CDR3 sequence: CASSWGQGFYEQYF.